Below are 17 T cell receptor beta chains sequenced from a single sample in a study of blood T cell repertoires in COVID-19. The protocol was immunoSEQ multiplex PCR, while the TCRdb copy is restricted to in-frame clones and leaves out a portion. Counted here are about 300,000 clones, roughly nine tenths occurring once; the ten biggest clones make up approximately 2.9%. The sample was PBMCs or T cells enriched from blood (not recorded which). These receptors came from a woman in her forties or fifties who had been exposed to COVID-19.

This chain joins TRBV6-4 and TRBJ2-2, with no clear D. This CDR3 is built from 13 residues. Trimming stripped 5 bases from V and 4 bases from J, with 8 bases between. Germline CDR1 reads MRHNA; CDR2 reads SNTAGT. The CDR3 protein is CASSTETTGELFF. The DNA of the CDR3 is TGTGCCAGCAGTACTGAAACCACCGGGGAGCTGTTTTTT.

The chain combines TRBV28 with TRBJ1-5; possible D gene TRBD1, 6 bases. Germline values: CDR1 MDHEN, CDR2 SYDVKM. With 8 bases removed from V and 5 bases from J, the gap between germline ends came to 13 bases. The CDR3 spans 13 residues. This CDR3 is CASGKGGDQPQHF. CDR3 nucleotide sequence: TGTGCCAGCGGGAAGGGGGGGGATCAGCCCCAGCATTTT.

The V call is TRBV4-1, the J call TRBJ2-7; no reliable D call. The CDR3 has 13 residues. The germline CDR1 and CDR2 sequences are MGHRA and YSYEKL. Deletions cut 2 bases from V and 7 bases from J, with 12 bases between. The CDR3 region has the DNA TGCGCCAGCAGCCAACCGGAGCTATCAGAGCAGTACTTC. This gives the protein CASSQPELSEQYF.

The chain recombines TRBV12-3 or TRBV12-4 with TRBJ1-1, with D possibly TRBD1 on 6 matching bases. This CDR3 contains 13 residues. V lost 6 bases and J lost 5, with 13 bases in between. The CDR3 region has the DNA TGTGCCAGCAGCCCAGGGGTTTGGACTGAAGCTTTCTTT. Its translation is CASSPGVWTEAFF.

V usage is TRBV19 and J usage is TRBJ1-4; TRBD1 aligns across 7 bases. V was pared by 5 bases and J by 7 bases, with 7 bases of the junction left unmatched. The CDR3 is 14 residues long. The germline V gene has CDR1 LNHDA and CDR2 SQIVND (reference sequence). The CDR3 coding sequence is TGTGCCAGTAGTCCCCAGACAGGGTTTGAAAAACTGTTTTTT. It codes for CASSPQTGFEKLFF.

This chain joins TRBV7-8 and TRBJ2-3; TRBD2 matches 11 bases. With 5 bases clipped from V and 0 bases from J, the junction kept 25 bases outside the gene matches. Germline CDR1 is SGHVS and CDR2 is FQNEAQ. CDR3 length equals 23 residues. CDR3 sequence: CASSRRTSLIGTSGGLSTDTQYF. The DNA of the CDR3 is TGTGCCAGCAGCCGAAGAACCAGCTTAATCGGTACTAGCGGGGGCCTCAGCACAGATACGCAGTATTTT.

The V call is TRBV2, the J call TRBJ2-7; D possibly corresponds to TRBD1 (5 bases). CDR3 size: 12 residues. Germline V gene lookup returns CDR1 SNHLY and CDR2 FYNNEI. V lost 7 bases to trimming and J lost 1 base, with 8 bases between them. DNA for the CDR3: TGTGCCAGCACGACAGATTCCTACGAGCAGTACTTC. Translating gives CASTTDSYEQYF.

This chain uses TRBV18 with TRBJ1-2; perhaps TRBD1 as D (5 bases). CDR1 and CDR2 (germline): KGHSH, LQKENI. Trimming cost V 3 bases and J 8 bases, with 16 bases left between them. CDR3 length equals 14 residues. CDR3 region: CASSPGRDSGGYTF. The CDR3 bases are TGTGCCAGCTCACCGGGCAGGGACTCGGGCGGCTACACCTTC.

The CDR3 protein is CASRTTGGEETQYF. In DNA, the CDR3 is TGTGCCAGCAGGACCACGGGGGGGGAAGAGACCCAGTACTTC. This sequence joins TRBV7-2 and TRBJ2-5; 8 bases are a match to TRBD2. V was pared by 6 bases and J by 3 bases, with 6 bases of the junction left unmatched. CDR3 length equals 14 residues. Germline loops: CDR1 SGHTA, CDR2 FQGNSA.

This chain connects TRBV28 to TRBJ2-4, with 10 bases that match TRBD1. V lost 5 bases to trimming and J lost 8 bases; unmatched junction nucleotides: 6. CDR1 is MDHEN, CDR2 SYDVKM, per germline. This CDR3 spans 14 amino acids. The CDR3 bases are TGTGCCAGCAGTGAGGGACAGGGGTCGCACATTCAGTACTTC. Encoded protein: CASSEGQGSHIQYF. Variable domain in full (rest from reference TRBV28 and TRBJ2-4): DVKVTQSSRYLVKRTGEKVFLECVQDMDHENMFWYRQDPGLGLRLIYFSYDVKMKEKGDIPEGYSVSREKKERFSLILESASTNQTSMYLCASSEGQGSHIQYFGAGTRLSVL.

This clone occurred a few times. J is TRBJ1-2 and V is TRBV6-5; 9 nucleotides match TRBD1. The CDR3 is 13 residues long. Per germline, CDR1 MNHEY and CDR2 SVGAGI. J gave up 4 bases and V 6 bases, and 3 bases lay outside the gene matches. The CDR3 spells CASRGTGSYGYTF. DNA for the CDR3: TGTGCCAGCAGGGGGACAGGGTCCTATGGCTACACCTTC.

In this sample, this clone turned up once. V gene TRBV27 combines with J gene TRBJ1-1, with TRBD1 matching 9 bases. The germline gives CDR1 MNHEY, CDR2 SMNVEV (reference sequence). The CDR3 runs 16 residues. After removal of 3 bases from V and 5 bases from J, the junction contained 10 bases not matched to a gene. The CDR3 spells CASSLRFTGGLTEAFF. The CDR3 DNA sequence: TGTGCCAGCAGTTTGCGATTTACAGGGGGCTTGACTGAAGCTTTCTTT.

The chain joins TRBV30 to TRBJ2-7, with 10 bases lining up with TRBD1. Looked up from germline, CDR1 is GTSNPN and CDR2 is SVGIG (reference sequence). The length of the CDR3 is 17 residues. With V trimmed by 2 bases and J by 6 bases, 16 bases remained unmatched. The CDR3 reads CAWSPTRVSGTGAEQYF. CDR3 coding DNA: TGTGCCTGGAGTCCTACACGCGTTTCAGGGACAGGGGCCGAGCAGTACTTC.

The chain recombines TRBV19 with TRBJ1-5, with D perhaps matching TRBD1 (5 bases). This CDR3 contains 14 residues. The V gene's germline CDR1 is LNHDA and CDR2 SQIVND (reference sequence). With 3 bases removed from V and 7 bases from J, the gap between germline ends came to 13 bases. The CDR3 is CASSISPPGQPQHF. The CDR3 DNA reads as TGTGCCAGTAGTATCAGTCCCCCAGGGCAGCCCCAGCATTTT.

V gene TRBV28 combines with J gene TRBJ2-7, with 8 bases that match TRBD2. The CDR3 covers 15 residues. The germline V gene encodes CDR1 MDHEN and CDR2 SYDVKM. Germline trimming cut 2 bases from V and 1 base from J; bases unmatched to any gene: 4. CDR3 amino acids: CASSLGTGGSYEQYF. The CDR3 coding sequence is TGTGCCAGCAGTTTAGGGACGGGGGGGTCCTACGAGCAGTACTTC. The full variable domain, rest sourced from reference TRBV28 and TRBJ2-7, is DVKVTQSSRYLVKRTGEKVFLECVQDMDHENMFWYRQDPGLGLRLIYFSYDVKMKEKGDIPEGYSVSREKKERFSLILESASTNQTSMYLCASSLGTGGSYEQYFGPGTRLTVT.

The CDR3 DNA reads as TGTGCCAGCAGCTTAGGCCCGGGACAATACTACGAGCAGTACTTC. Amino acid sequence: CASSLGPGQYYEQYF. The chain is built from TRBV7-2 and TRBJ2-7; possibly TRBD1 for D (6 bases). Per germline, CDR1 SGHTA and CDR2 FQGNSA. V lost 1 base to trimming and J lost 3 bases, with 13 bases between them. The CDR3 length is 15 residues.

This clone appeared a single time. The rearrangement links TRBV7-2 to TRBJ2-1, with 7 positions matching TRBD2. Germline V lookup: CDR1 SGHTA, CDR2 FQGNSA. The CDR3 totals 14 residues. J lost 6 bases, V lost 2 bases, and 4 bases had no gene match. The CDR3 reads CASSLLAAINEQFF. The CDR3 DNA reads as TGTGCCAGCAGCTTACTAGCGGCAATCAATGAGCAGTTCTTC. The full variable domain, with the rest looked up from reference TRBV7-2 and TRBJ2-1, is GAGVSQSPSNKVTEKGKDVELRCDPISGHTALYWYRQSLGQGLEFLIYFQGNSAPDKSGLPSDRFSAERTGGSVSTLTIQRTQQEDSAVYLCASSLLAAINEQFFGPGTRLTVL.